The 19 T cell receptor beta chains below come from one sample, sequenced in a study of blood T cell repertoires in COVID-19. Method: immunoSEQ multiplex PCR; TCRdb's copy keeps in-frame clones and lacks some. The sample shows about 220,000 clones, 82% of them seen only once. Sequencing used PBMCs or T cells enriched from blood (not recorded which). The receptor source for this set is a woman in her sixties who had recovered from COVID-19.

V is TRBV5-1 and J is TRBJ2-7; 12 nucleotides align to TRBD1. The CDR3 is 16 residues long. V trimming: 4 bases; J trimming: 6 bases; junction bases outside the gene matches: 11. The germline V gene encodes CDR1 SGHRS and CDR2 YFSETQ. In nucleotides, the CDR3 is TGCGCCAGCAGCCCCGTAGGGGACAGGGGGCTTGGCGAGCAGTACTTC. Its protein is CASSPVGDRGLGEQYF. The complete variable domain, with remaining parts taken from reference TRBV5-1 and TRBJ2-7, reads KAGVTQTPRYLIKTRGQQVTLSCSPISGHRSVSWYQQTPGQGLQFLFEYFSETQRNKGNFPGRFSGRQFSNSRSEMNVSTLELGDSALYLCASSPVGDRGLGEQYFGPGTRLTVT.

This chain links TRBV19 with TRBJ2-3, with a weak D call TRBD1 (5 bases). Germline loops: CDR1 LNHDA, CDR2 SQIVND (reference sequence). Deletions cut 8 bases from V and 2 bases from J, with 17 bases between. The CDR3 totals 15 residues. The CDR3 protein is CASSLDMMATDTQYF. DNA of the CDR3: TGTGCCAGTTCTCTGGACATGATGGCCACAGATACGCAGTATTTT.

The chain combines TRBV7-8 with TRBJ1-2; TRBD1 is a possible D gene (5 bases). Germline V gene sequence: CDR1 SGHVS, CDR2 FQNEAQ. Trimming removed 1 base from V and 2 bases from J, with 14 bases in between. The CDR3 loop spans 16 amino acids. CDR3 sequence (DNA): TGTGCCAGCAGCTTAGTGGGGGGAACTCAAAACTATGGCTACACCTTC. Its protein is CASSLVGGTQNYGYTF.

The V call is TRBV6-1, the J call TRBJ2-4; possibly TRBD2 for D (5 bases). The germline V gene encodes CDR1 MNHNS and CDR2 SASEGT. The CDR3 is 12 residues long. The V gene lost 2 bases and the J gene lost 6 bases, with 5 bases spanning the gap. The CDR3 DNA sequence: TGTGCCAGCAGTGAACGGGGAAACATTCAGTACTTC. Amino acid sequence: CASSERGNIQYF.

This clone was seen a single time. The V and J genes are TRBV5-4 and TRBJ2-7; D may be TRBD1 (5 bases). The V end lost 4 bases, the J end lost 2 bases, and 13 bases lay between the germline ends. Germline lookup yields CDR1 SGHNT and CDR2 YYREEE (reference sequence). The CDR3 totals 14 residues. The CDR3 here is CASSRAGKTYEQYF. For the CDR3, the DNA is TGTGCCAGCAGCCGGGCAGGGAAGACCTACGAGCAGTACTTC.

V is TRBV3-1 (or the pseudogene TRBV3-2) and J is TRBJ2-1; 7 bases match TRBD2. This CDR3 has 16 amino acids. V gave up 1 base and J gave up 2 bases; unmatched junction bases: 5. Germline V gene lookup returns CDR1 LGHDT and CDR2 YNNKEL (reference sequence). The CDR3, as DNA: TGTGCCAGCAGCCAAGGGGGGGAGGGCACCTACAATGAGCAGTTCTTC. Translated, it gives CASSQGGEGTYNEQFF.

J is TRBJ2-2 and V is TRBV9, with D hard to call. The CDR3 covers 17 residues. Germline V gene data show CDR1 as SGDLS and CDR2 as YYNGEE. Between the trimmed V and J ends, which lost 1 base and 3 bases, there was a span of 16 bases. The CDR3 DNA reads TGTGCCAGCAGCGTACAAGCATCCCAACGGGACACCGGGGAGCTGTTTTTT. This translates into CASSVQASQRDTGELFF.

The chain links TRBV11-2 to TRBJ2-1; D may be TRBD2 (6 bases). V was pared by 4 bases and J by 5 bases, with 18 bases between. Germline V gives CDR1 SGHAT, CDR2 FQNNGV. This CDR3 has 16 residues. The CDR3 here is CASSSDTSSWNNEQFF. The CDR3 DNA reads TGTGCCAGCAGCTCAGATACTAGCTCCTGGAACAATGAGCAGTTCTTC.

The chain is built from TRBV2 and TRBJ1-5; D not certain. V lost 3 bases to trimming and J lost 8 bases, with 14 bases between them. The CDR3 loop spans 14 amino acids. Germline CDR1 SNHLY, CDR2 FYNNEI. CDR3 bases: TGTGCCAGCAGTGAGCAGGCCCCTTTTGAGCCCCAGCATTTT. Its protein is CASSEQAPFEPQHF.

J is TRBJ2-7 and V is TRBV7-9; 9 bases are shared with TRBD2. V lost 4 bases to trimming and J lost 6 bases; unmatched junction nucleotides: 13. Germline CDR1 and CDR2: SEHNR and FQNEAQ (reference sequence). This CDR3 has 16 amino acids. Here the CDR3 reads CASSSPGASGAREQYF. DNA for the CDR3: TGTGCCAGCAGCTCGCCCGGGGCTAGCGGGGCTCGCGAGCAGTACTTC.

The count of this clone is one. J is TRBJ1-1 and V is TRBV6-1; the D is unclear. The CDR3 runs 14 residues. V shed 2 bases and J shed 1 base, with 8 bases lying between them. CDR1 is MNHNS and CDR2 is SASEGT in the germline V gene. The CDR3 sequence is CASSETPGNTEAFF. CDR3 sequence (DNA): TGTGCCAGCAGTGAAACCCCGGGGAACACTGAAGCTTTCTTT.

This clone was picked up one time. The V call is TRBV7-2, the J call TRBJ2-1, with D possibly TRBD2 on 6 matching bases. This CDR3 has 14 residues. Trimming pared 5 bases from V and 4 bases from J, leaving 12 bases between. Germline V gene sequence: CDR1 SGHTA, CDR2 FQGNSA. The CDR3 bases are TGTGCCAGCAGCCTGGGACTGGAGTACAATGAGCAGTTCTTC. It codes for CASSLGLEYNEQFF.

Comments on this clone: Other nucleotide sequences from this sample produce the same CDR3. The chain joins TRBV6-5 to TRBJ2-6; 8 nucleotides agree with TRBD1. There are 14 residues in the CDR3. Germline CDR1 MNHEY, CDR2 SVGAGI. J was trimmed by 1 base and V by 8 bases; bases with no gene match: 1. The CDR3 coding sequence is TGTGCCAGCCGACAGGGGTCTGGGGCCAACGTCCTGACTTTC. Translation gives CASRQGSGANVLTF.

The sample holds a few counts of this clone. The V call is TRBV19, the J call TRBJ2-5; 10 nucleotides match TRBD2. The J segment lost 4 bases and the V segment lost 4 bases, leaving 6 bases of the junction unmatched. The CDR3 loop spans 15 amino acids. Germline V gene data show CDR1 as LNHDA and CDR2 as SQIVND (reference sequence). The CDR3 sequence is CASSRKREGLETQYF. The DNA for the CDR3 is TGTGCCAGTAGTAGAAAGCGGGAGGGCCTAGAGACCCAGTACTTC.

The V and J genes are TRBV3-1 (or the pseudogene TRBV3-2) and TRBJ1-1; TRBD1 is a possible D gene (6 bases). This CDR3 has 16 amino acids. Deletions cut 2 bases from V and 4 bases from J, with 17 bases between. CDR1 LGHDT and CDR2 YNNKEL come from the germline V gene (reference sequence). CDR3 in amino acids: CASSQTRTGGRTEAFF. Here the CDR3 DNA reads TGTGCCAGCAGCCAAACACGAACGGGGGGGCGCACTGAAGCTTTCTTT.

This clone turned up a few times. The chain carries TRBV5-1 and TRBJ2-7, with 8 bases that match TRBD2. The germline V gene has CDR1 SGHRS and CDR2 YFSETQ. The CDR3 has 14 amino acids. V shed 4 bases and J 3 bases; nucleotides not matched to a gene: 6. This CDR3 reads CASSPAGLGYEQYF. For the CDR3, the DNA is TGCGCCAGCAGCCCAGCGGGACTAGGCTACGAGCAGTACTTC.

This sequence joins TRBV19 and TRBJ2-7; perhaps TRBD1 as D (6 bases). The CDR3 extends over 12 amino acids. V was trimmed by 8 bases and J by 2 bases, leaving 10 bases between them. Germline V gives CDR1 LNHDA, CDR2 SQIVND (reference sequence). CDR3 sequence (DNA): TGTGCCAGTGGGGACACTACCTACGAGCAGTACTTC. Residues: CASGDTTYEQYF.

This clone showed up just a few times. The chain combines TRBV2 with TRBJ2-7; a possible D gene is TRBD2 (6 bases). The CDR3 length is 13 residues. The germline CDR1 and CDR2 sequences are SNHLY and FYNNEI. Trimming took off 7 bases at V and 2 bases at J, with 12 bases between the two ends. CDR3 nucleotide sequence: TGTGCCAGCACGGGGGACTTAACCTACGAGCAGTACTTC. Its translation: CASTGDLTYEQYF.

CDR3 in amino acids: CSVSPQGSNQPQHF. The CDR3 DNA sequence: TGCAGCGTCAGTCCGCAGGGCTCAAATCAGCCCCAGCATTTT. The V gene is TRBV29-1, the J gene TRBJ1-5, with D perhaps TRBD1 (5 bases). Germline V CDR1 and CDR2: SQVTM, ANQGSEA. CDR3 length: 14 residues. The ends were cut back, 6 bases at V and 4 bases at J, with 16 bases in the middle.